This is a list of T cell receptor beta chains from one sample in a study of T-cell memory formation after mild COVID-19. TCRdb independently ran MiXCR on the 5' RACE reads; one entry per CDR3 protein. The top ten hold about 1.9% of the sample, which has some 150,000 distinct CDR3 sequences, about 6% seen once. Sequenced input: PBMCs or a T cell subset sorted from them (not recorded which). These TCRs come from an adult woman who had mild COVID-19 (a few samples of this study predate the infection). Cell type and time point are not known. Each CDR3 is given with its conserved first and last residue. Fields, in order: J gene, D gene, clone size, V gene, CDR3 DNA, CDR3 protein. A D gene is named only where the DNA matches it firmly. Where a row states a size, it is once, few, many or the class of an expanded clone; other rows omit it.

TRBJ2-3 | . | . | TRBV5-1 | TGCGCCAGCAGCTTGTTTGTAACAGATACGCAGTATTTT | CASSLFVTDTQYF
TRBJ2-1 | . | once | TRBV29-1 | TGCAGCACAATAAGGAACAATGAGCAGTTCTTC | CSTIRNNEQFF
TRBJ2-4 | . | few | TRBV7-9 | TGTGCCAGCAGCGAGGGGCAGAACATTCAGTACTTC | CASSEGQNIQYF
TRBJ1-1 | TRBD1 | few | TRBV2 | TGTGCCAGCAGTGCGGTTTACAGGGGGGACACTGAAGCTTTCTTT | CASSAVYRGDTEAFF
TRBJ2-7 | TRBD1 | . | TRBV4-1 | TGCGCCAGCAGCCAAGGGAGGACAGGGGGGAACGAGCAGTACTTC | CASSQGRTGGNEQYF
TRBJ1-2 | . | many | TRBV20-1 | TGCAGTGCTAGAGATCCGGCGGGGATCTATGGCTACACCTTC | CSARDPAGIYGYTF
TRBJ1-1 | TRBD1 | . | TRBV3-1 | TGTGCCAGCAGCCCCGGACAGGGGATATACACTGAAGCTTTCTTT | CASSPGQGIYTEAFF
TRBJ2-5 | TRBD2 | many | TRBV11-2 | TGTGCCAGCAGCTTATCTAGCGGGGGGAGTGAGACCCAGTACTTC | CASSLSSGGSETQYF
TRBJ1-6 | . | few | TRBV19 | TGTGCCAGTAACGAGCGTTTCTATAATTCACCCCTCCACTTT | CASNERFYNSPLHF
TRBJ1-5 | . | . | TRBV18 | TGTGCCAGCTCACCTACGACAGAAGCGGTGTCGAGGCAGCCCCAGCATTTT | CASSPTTEAVSRQPQHF
TRBJ2-2 | . | few | TRBV5-1 | TGCGCCAGCAGCTTGAACAGTGCGAACACCGGGGAGCTGTTTTTT | CASSLNSANTGELFF
TRBJ2-7 | . | few | TRBV6-1 | TGTGCCAGCAGTGAATCCCTACTGATCTACGAGCAGTACTTC | CASSESLLIYEQYF
TRBJ2-5 | TRBD1 | once | TRBV15 | TGTGCCACCAGCAGACAACCGCCGGGACAGGGGACGACCCAGTACTTC | CATSRQPPGQGTTQYF
TRBJ1-5 | . | many | TRBV7-9 | TGTGCCAGCAGCTTAGGGGCAGGGTTAGTCAATCAGCCCCAGCATTTT | CASSLGAGLVNQPQHF
TRBJ2-4 | . | few | TRBV19 | TGTGCCAGTAGTATCGGGACGGGTCATGGCAAAAACATTCAGTACTTC | CASSIGTGHGKNIQYF
TRBJ2-3 | . | many | TRBV5-1 | TGCGCCAGCAGCCCGAAACAGGAGGAGTGGGGGCCAGATACGCAGTATTTT | CASSPKQEEWGPDTQYF
TRBJ2-3 | TRBD2 | many | TRBV7-6 | TGTGCCAGCAGCTTGGGACTAGCGGGGTCCAGCACAGATACGCAGTATTTT | CASSLGLAGSSTDTQYF
TRBJ2-1 | TRBD2 | . | TRBV12-3/TRBV12-4 | TGTGCCAGCCTAGGGACCGGGGGGGTCAATGAGCAGTTCTTC | CASLGTGGVNEQFF
TRBJ2-7 | . | many | TRBV25-1 | TGTGCCAGCAGAGGTGGCGTCAGGGGCGAGCAGTACTTC | CASRGGVRGEQYF
TRBJ2-4 | TRBD2 | few | TRBV20-1 | TGCAGTGCTAGTGTTGAGCGGGGGGCCAAAAACATTCAGTACTTC | CSASVERGAKNIQYF
TRBJ2-7 | . | many | TRBV15 | TGTGCCACCAGCAGAGGTGGGGACGGAAGCGAGCAGTACTTC | CATSRGGDGSEQYF
TRBJ2-3 | TRBD1 | . | TRBV20-1 | TGCAGTGCCTTCGGACAGGGGAACACAGATACGCAGTATTTT | CSAFGQGNTDTQYF
TRBJ2-7 | . | many | TRBV7-2 | TGTGCCAGCAGCTTAGTCCCCTTCGGCTACGAGCAGTACTTC | CASSLVPFGYEQYF
TRBJ2-3 | . | . | TRBV29-1 | TGCAGCGCCGTTTCCCCGGGGGATACGCAGTATTTT | CSAVSPGDTQYF
TRBJ1-3 | . | few | TRBV6-5 | TGTGCCAGCAGCGAGGATAGATCTGGAAACACCATATATTTT | CASSEDRSGNTIYF
TRBJ1-5 | TRBD1 | few | TRBV30 | TGTGCCTGGAGTCGACAGGGCTTTCAGCCCCAGCATTTT | CAWSRQGFQPQHF
TRBJ2-3 | . | few | TRBV11-3 | TGTGCCAGCAGCTTAGATACGGGCACAGATACGCAGTATTTT | CASSLDTGTDTQYF
TRBJ2-5 | . | few | TRBV7-2 | TGTGCCAGCCGCCGGGGGCAAGAGACCCAGTACTTC | CASRRGQETQYF
TRBJ2-1 | TRBD2 | many | TRBV7-3 | TGTGCCAGCAGCCTCCTAGCGGGCGACTACAATGAGCAGTTCTTC | CASSLLAGDYNEQFF
TRBJ2-7 | TRBD1 | . | TRBV3-1 | TGTGCCAGCAGTCGAATCACCGGGACAGCCTACGAGCAGTACTTC | CASSRITGTAYEQYF